The clone carrying this TCR beta chain has at least ten counts. The data originate from a study of T cells in Graves' hyperthyroidism and ophthalmopathy. RNA transcripts were the template for amplifying TCR beta CDR3 regions. HTBI primers were used for first-round RT-PCR of the TCR CDR3. MiXCR, applied by TCRdb to the multiplex PCR reads, yields one record per CDR3 protein. The sample holds approximately 600,000 distinct CDR3 sequences; under 25% are singletons and the top ten take under 35%. Trimming at V came to 5 bases and at J to 4 bases, leaving 9 bases not matched to a gene. Germline lookup yields CDR1 SGHAT and CDR2 FQNNGV. CDR3 size: 16 residues.

The chain recombines TRBV11-2 with TRBJ2-5, with 11 bases matching TRBD1. The receptor comes from a man in his thirties or forties with Graves' ophthalmopathy. The sequencing sample was made of blood. The CDR3 coding sequence is TGTGCCAGCAGCCTGTGGCGAGGGACAGGGGGAGAGACCCAGTACTTC. As protein: CASSLWRGTGGETQYF.